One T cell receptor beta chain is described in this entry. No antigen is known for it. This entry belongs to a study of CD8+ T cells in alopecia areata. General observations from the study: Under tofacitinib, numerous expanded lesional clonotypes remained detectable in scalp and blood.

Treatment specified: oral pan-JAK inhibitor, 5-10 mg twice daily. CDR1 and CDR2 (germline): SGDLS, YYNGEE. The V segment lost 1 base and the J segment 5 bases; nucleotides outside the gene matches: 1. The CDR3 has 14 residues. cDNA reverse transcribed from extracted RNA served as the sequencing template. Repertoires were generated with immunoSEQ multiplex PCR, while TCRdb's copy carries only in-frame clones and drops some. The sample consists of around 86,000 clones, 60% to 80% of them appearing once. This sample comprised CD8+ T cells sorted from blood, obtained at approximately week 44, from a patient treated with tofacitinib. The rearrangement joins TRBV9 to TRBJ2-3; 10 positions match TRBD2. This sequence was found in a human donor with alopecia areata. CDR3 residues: CASSVTSGVDTQYF. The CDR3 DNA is TGTGCCAGCAGCGTAACTAGCGGGGTAGATACGCAGTATTTT.